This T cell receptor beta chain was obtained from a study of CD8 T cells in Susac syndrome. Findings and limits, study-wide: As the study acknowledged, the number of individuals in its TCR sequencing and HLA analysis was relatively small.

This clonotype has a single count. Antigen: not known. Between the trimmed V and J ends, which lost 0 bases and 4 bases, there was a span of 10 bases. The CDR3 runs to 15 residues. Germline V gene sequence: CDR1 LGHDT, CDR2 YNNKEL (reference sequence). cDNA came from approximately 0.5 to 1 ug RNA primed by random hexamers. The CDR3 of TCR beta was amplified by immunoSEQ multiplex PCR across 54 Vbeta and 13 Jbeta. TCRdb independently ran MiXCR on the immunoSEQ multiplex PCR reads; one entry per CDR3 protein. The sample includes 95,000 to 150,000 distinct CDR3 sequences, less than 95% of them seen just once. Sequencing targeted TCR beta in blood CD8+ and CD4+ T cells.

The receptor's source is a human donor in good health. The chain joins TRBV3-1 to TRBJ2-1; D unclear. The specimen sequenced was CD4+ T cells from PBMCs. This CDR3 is CASSQETLGYNEQFF. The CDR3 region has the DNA TGTGCCAGCAGCCAAGAAACCCTAGGATACAATGAGCAGTTCTTC.